What follows is one T cell receptor (beta chain) and its context. Its antigen remains undetermined. No quality values exist for individual bases; no much larger clone is one base distant. The data originate from a study of T cell changes during pregnancy in multiple sclerosis (dated by TCRdb to about 2019). A note on the overall study: The study looked at changes in the T cell repertoire across pregnancy in women with multiple sclerosis.

CDR1 SGHVS and CDR2 FNYEAQ were looked up in the germline V gene. Including the terminal cysteine and phenylalanine, the CDR3 comprises 19 residues. Only CDR3 DNA remains: 57 bases, in frame from the first base. Relative to germline, V is missing 5 bases and J is missing 1 base, with 13 bases of the junction outside any gene match. Preparation of the library involved the immunoSEQ multiplex PCR assay. Held by TCRdb, this immuneACCESS table contains in-frame sequences only and omits some clones. Under half of the omission traces to an unresolved V gene where checked; the cause of the rest is unknown. Here the sample has some 36,000 clones; 90% to 95% occur a single time. 0.6% to 0.8% of the sample is taken by the ten largest.

Here the chain combines TRBV7-6 and TRBJ1-4; a stretch of 10 junction bases matches TRBD1. The sequenced sample was CD4+ T cells from peripheral blood mononuclear cells, obtained in the second trimester of pregnancy. This clonotype was obtained from a female donor in good health, enrolled as a control in a pregnancy study. The sequenced DNA is TGTGCCAGCAGCCAAAGGACAGGGGGAATCGTCGGAACTAATGAAAAACTGTTTTTT. Translated, it reads CASSQRTGGIVGTNEKLFF.